This is a list of T cell receptor beta chains from one sample in a study of blood T cell repertoires in COVID-19. The data were produced by immunoSEQ multiplex PCR, yet TCRdb's version contains in-frame clones alone and is incomplete. This sample has 150,000 to 200,000 clones, with roughly 80% found just once. The sample comprised PBMCs or T cells enriched from blood (not recorded which). The receptors were sampled from a man between 45 and 60 years old who had recovered from COVID-19. CDR3s include the opening cysteine and the closing phenylalanine or tryptophan. A D gene is named only where the DNA matches it firmly. Rows may omit the clone size; those that give it use once, few, many or a size class.

>.|TRBV3-1/TRBV3-2|TRBJ1-1|.
CASSQSYGSSKNTEAFF
TGTGCCAGCAGCCAAAGTTACGGGAGCTCAAAAAACACTGAAGCTTTCTTT
>.|TRBV6-2/TRBV6-3|TRBJ2-7|.
CASSYGGLVYEQYF
TGTGCCAGCAGTTACGGCGGTTTGGTCTACGAGCAGTACTTC
>TRBD1|TRBV14|TRBJ1-3|.
CASSQRAGTGGNTIYF
TGTGCCAGCAGCCAACGAGCCGGGACAGGGGGAAACACCATATATTTT
>.|TRBV19|TRBJ1-4|.
CASSMNRDGEKLFF
TGTGCCAGTAGTATGAACAGGGATGGAGAAAAACTGTTTTTT
>TRBD1|TRBV11-2|TRBJ1-2|.
CASSHSTGFGYTF
TGTGCCAGCAGCCACTCGACAGGGTTTGGCTACACCTTC
>TRBD1|TRBV10-3|TRBJ1-4|.
CAISRGLGEKLFF
TGTGCCATCAGCAGGGGGCTGGGGGAAAAACTGTTTTTT
>.|TRBV18|TRBJ1-2|.
CASSPPAHRETFWTYGYTF
TGTGCCAGCTCACCACCCGCTCACAGGGAAACGTTTTGGACCTATGGCTACACCTTC
>.|TRBV6-6|TRBJ1-2|.
CASSYSRENGYTF
TGTGCCAGCAGTTACTCGCGGGAGAATGGCTACACCTTC
>.|TRBV3-1/TRBV3-2|TRBJ1-2|few
CASSQGNIGYTF
TGTGCCAGCAGCCAAGGTAACATTGGCTACACCTTC
>.|TRBV13|TRBJ2-7|.
CASSFRGANEQYF
TGTGCCAGCAGCTTTCGGGGGGCCAACGAGCAGTACTTC
>TRBD1|TRBV6-1|TRBJ1-1|.
CASSEAQDRRAFF
TGTGCCAGCAGTGAAGCGCAGGACAGGCGGGCTTTCTTT
>TRBD2|TRBV29-1|TRBJ2-4|once
CSVGGGAKNIQYF
TGCAGCGTGGGGGGGGGAGCCAAAAACATTCAGTACTTC
>TRBD2|TRBV3-1/TRBV3-2|TRBJ2-7|many
CASSPTSGGVYEQYF
TGTGCCAGCAGCCCGACTAGCGGGGGGGTCTACGAGCAGTACTTC
>.|TRBV4-1|TRBJ1-1|.
CASSPLRLSMNTEAFF
TGCGCCAGCAGCCCCCTCAGGTTGTCGATGAACACTGAAGCTTTCTTT
>.|TRBV9|TRBJ2-6|.
CASSGHGSGANVLTF
TGTGCCAGCAGCGGTCACGGGTCCGGGGCCAACGTCCTGACTTTC
>TRBD1|TRBV5-1|TRBJ1-1|.
CASSIGQGRAFF
TGCGCCAGCAGCATAGGACAGGGACGAGCTTTCTTT
>.|TRBV5-4|TRBJ1-2|few
CASSRDRTNYGYTF
TGTGCCAGCAGCCGAGACAGGACTAACTATGGCTACACCTTC
>.|TRBV5-5|TRBJ1-2|.
CASSRGWREFGYTF
TGTGCCAGCAGCCGAGGATGGAGGGAGTTTGGCTACACCTTC
>.|TRBV19|TRBJ1-2|.
CASSGRGRGEGYTF
TGTGCCAGTAGTGGCCGCGGGAGGGGCGAAGGCTACACCTTC
>.|TRBV29-1|TRBJ2-3|.
CSVEGGHGTDTQYF
TGCAGCGTTGAAGGGGGGCATGGCACAGATACGCAGTATTTT
>.|TRBV4-3|TRBJ1-1|.
CASSQDTTGAEAFF
TGCGCCAGCAGCCAAGATACCACGGGGGCTGAAGCTTTCTTT
>TRBD2|TRBV5-1|TRBJ2-3|once
CASSTSSSGGATLDTQYF
TGCGCCAGCAGCACCTCCTCTAGCGGGGGTGCAACTTTAGATACGCAGTATTTT
>TRBD2|TRBV5-1|TRBJ2-7|once
CASSHERGEQYF
TGCGCCAGCAGCCATGAGCGGGGCGAGCAGTACTTC
>TRBD2|TRBV6-1|TRBJ2-7|once
CASSAGTSGLLYEQYF
TGTGCCAGCAGTGCCGGGACTAGCGGGCTCCTTTACGAGCAGTACTTC